The entry that follows covers one TCR beta chain sequence. The sample is drawn from a study of shared clonotypes between healthy human individuals. Germline V lookup: CDR1 GTSNPN, CDR2 SVGIG (reference sequence). The CDR3 has 13 residues. Unmatched junction bases numbered 3, after V lost 0 bases and J lost 7 bases. Assay: immunoSEQ multiplex PCR; the TCRdb copy retains only in-frame clones and omits some. The table has around 720,000 clones, around four fifths seen once. Source material: memory CD4+ T cells sorted from blood. Described subset: CD45RA-negative fraction. The chain carries TRBV30 and TRBJ1-5, with 7 bases that match TRBD1. The sequence derives from a woman younger than 45 in good health. CDR3 sequence reads: CAWSVQGGQPQHF. For the CDR3, the DNA is TGTGCCTGGAGTGTTCAGGGGGGACAGCCCCAGCATTTT.